Listed here are 6 T cell receptor beta chains from one sample, sequenced in a study of blood T cells in healthy people across ages. Next came a second PCR, run for about 6 to 11 cycles, which used a sample-barcoded 5' primer along with a J-beta primer mix. Using its own MiXCR run on the 5' RACE reads, TCRdb lists one record per CDR3 protein. Of 720,000 or so distinct CDR3 sequences listed, around 38% are singletons. Sequencing was carried out using blood. The receptor set was obtained from a man older than 75 in good health.

To note about this clonotype: One end of the junction varies from germline; a read error may be responsible. The chain is built from TRBV6-6 and TRBJ2-2; TRBD2 is a possible D gene (5 bases). The CDR3 contains 16 residues. Looked up from germline, CDR1 is MNHNY and CDR2 is SVGAGI (reference sequence). CDR3 in DNA: TGTGCCAGCAGTTACCTGGTAGGGCCGAACACCGGGGTGCTGTTTTTT. Protein: CASSYLVGPNTGVLFF.

The chain employs TRBV29-1 and TRBJ2-1, with D perhaps matching TRBD1 or TRBD2 (5 bases each). The V and J ends lost 3 bases and 9 bases respectively, with 15 bases between them. The CDR3 sequence is 13 residues long. Germline CDR1 reads SQVTM; CDR2 reads ANQGSEA. The CDR3 reads CSVDFGTVGEQFF. In DNA form, the CDR3 reads TGCAGCGTTGACTTTGGGACCGTTGGTGAGCAGTTCTTC.

The V call is TRBV6-5, the J call TRBJ2-3; 8 bases are a match to TRBD2. The trim removed 5 bases at V and 4 bases at J, leaving 8 bases unmatched. The germline V gene encodes CDR1 MNHEY and CDR2 SVGAGI. The CDR3 covers 15 residues. Written as DNA, the CDR3 is TGTGCCAGCAGTCCCTGGCGGGGGGAGGCAGATACGCAGTATTTT. It is translated as CASSPWRGEADTQYF.

In the case of this clonotype: The junction departs from the called germline gene at one end, perhaps through a read error. In DNA form, the CDR3 reads TGCGCCAGCAGCTTGGGTCAGGTCATCACAGGTACGCAGTATTTT. It encodes CASSLGQVITGTQYF. This rearrangement joins TRBV5-1 to TRBJ2-3; tentative D call: TRBD1 (5 bases). CDR3 size: 15 residues. Germline V gene data show CDR1 as SGHRS and CDR2 as YFSETQ.

The chain couples TRBV20-1 to TRBJ2-7; D possibly corresponds to TRBD2 (6 bases). The CDR3 runs 13 residues. Germline V gene sequence: CDR1 DFQATT, CDR2 SNEGSKA (reference sequence). V was clipped by 6 bases and J by 2 bases, with 14 bases between them. The CDR3 spells CSALRPGAYEQYF. CDR3 DNA: TGCAGTGCGCTACGACCGGGGGCCTACGAGCAGTACTTC.

The chain recombines TRBV12-3 or TRBV12-4 with TRBJ1-2; D remains ambiguous. The V end lost 1 base, the J end lost 2 bases, and 8 bases lay between the germline ends. This CDR3 has 14 amino acids. CDR3 residues: CASSLGALNYGYTF. The CDR3 DNA sequence: TGTGCCAGCAGTTTAGGGGCTCTGAACTATGGCTACACCTTC.